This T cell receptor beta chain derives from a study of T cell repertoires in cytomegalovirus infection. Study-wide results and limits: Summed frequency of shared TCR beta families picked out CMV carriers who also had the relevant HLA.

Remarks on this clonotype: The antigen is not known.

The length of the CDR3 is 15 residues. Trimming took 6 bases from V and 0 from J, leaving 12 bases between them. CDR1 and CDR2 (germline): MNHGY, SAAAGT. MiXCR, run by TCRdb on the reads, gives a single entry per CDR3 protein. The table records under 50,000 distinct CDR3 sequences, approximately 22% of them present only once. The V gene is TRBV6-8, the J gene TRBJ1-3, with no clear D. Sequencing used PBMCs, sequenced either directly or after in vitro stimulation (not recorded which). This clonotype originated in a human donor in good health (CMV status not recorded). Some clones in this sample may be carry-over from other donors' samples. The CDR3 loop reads CASSPTGDSGNTIYF. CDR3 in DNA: TGTGCCAGCAGCCCCACCGGGGACTCTGGAAACACCATATATTTT.